The present T cell receptor (beta chain) was sequenced within a study of cytomegalovirus exposure and HLA in healthy donors. Clones were read by immunoSEQ multiplex PCR, and TCRdb kept only the in-frame ones, dropping some. The table shows more than 250,000 clones, with less than 95% occurring only once. The CDR3 has 14 residues. The J segment lost 2 bases and the V segment lost 5 bases, leaving 6 bases of the junction unmatched. The germline gives CDR1 MDHEN, CDR2 SYDVKM. This clone is categorized as medium-sized. As yet, its antigen is unknown. Whole-study findings and limits: The authors listed over 150 TCR beta chains as cytomegalovirus-associated.

The source material was PBMCs. The rearrangement links TRBV28 to TRBJ2-7; 7 positions match TRBD2. The TCR was taken from a young woman in good health and CMV-seronegative. CDR3 loop: CASSRPGGTYEQYF. The DNA for the CDR3 is TGTGCCAGCAGTCGTCCGGGAGGCACCTACGAGCAGTACTTC.